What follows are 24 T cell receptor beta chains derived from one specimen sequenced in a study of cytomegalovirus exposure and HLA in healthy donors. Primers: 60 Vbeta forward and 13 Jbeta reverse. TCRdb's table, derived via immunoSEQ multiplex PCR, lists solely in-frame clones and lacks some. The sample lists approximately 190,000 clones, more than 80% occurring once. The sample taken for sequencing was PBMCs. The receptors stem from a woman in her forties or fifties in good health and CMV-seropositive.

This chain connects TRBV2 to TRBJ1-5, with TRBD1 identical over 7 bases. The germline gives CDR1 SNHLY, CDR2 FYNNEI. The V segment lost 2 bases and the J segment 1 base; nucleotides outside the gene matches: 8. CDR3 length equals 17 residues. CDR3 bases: TGTGCCAGCAGTGAAAAGCTTACAGGGGAAAGCAATCAGCCCCAGCATTTT. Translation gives CASSEKLTGESNQPQHF.

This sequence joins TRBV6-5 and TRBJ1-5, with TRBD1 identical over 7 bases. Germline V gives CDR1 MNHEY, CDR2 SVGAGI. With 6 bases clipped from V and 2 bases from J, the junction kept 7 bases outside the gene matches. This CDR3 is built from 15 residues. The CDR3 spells CASSQRQGGNQPQHF. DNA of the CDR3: TGTGCCAGCAGCCAAAGACAGGGAGGCAATCAGCCCCAGCATTTT.

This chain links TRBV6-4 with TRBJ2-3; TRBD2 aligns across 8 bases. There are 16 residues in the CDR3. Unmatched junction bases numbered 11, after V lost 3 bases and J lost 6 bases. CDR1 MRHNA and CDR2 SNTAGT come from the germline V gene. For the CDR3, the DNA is TGTGCCAGCAGTGATTCATCGACGGGGGGGCAGGATACGCAGTATTTT. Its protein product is CASSDSSTGGQDTQYF.

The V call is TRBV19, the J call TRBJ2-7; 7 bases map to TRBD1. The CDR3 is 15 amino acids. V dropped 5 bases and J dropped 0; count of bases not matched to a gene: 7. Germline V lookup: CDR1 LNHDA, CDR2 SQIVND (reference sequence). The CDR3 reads CASSPGTVGSYEQYF. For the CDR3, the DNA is TGTGCCAGTAGTCCGGGGACAGTAGGCTCCTACGAGCAGTACTTC.

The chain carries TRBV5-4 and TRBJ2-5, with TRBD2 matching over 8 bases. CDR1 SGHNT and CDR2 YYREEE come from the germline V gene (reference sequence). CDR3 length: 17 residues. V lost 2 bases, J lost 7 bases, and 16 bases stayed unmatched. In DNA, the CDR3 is TGTGCCAGCAGCTTTAGCGGGGCGGGGGGTATAAGGGGGACCCAGTACTTC. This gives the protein CASSFSGAGGIRGTQYF.

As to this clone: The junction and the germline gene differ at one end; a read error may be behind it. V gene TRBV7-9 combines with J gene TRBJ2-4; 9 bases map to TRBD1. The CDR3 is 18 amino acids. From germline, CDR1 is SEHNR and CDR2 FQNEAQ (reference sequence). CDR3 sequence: CSSSLVGRDRGFGNIQYF. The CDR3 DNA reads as TGTTCCAGCAGCTTAGTGGGCCGAGACAGGGGGTTCGGAAACATTCAGTACTTC. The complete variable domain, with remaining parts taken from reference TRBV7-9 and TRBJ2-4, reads DTGVSQNPRHKITKRGQNVTFRCDPISEHNRLYWYRQTLGQGPEFLTYFQNEAQLEKSRLLSDRFSAERPKGSFSTLEIQRTEQGDSAMYLCSSSLVGRDRGFGNIQYFGAGTRLSVL.

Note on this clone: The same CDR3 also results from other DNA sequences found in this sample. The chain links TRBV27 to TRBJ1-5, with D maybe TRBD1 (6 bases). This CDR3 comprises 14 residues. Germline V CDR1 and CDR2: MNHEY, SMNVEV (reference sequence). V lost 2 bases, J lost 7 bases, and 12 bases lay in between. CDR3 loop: CASSLGQGNQPQHF. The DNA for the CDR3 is TGTGCCAGCAGTTTAGGTCAGGGGAACCAGCCCCAGCATTTT.

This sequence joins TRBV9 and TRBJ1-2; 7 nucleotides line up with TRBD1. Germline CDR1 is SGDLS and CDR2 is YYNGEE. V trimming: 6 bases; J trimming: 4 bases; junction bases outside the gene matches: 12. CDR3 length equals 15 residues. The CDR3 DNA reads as TGTGCCAGCACCAACACAGGGGTCGAGTCCTATGGCTACACCTTC. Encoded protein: CASTNTGVESYGYTF.

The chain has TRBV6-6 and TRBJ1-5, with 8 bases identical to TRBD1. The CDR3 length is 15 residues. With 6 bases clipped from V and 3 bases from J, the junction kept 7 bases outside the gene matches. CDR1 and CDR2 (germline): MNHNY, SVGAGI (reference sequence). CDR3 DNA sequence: TGTGCCAGCAGCCCGGACAGGGTTCTCAATCAGCCCCAGCATTTT. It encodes CASSPDRVLNQPQHF.

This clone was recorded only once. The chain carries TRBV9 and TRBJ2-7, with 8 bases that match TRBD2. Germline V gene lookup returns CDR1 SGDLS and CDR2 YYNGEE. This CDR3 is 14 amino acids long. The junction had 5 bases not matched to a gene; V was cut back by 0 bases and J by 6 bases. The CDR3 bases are TGTGCCAGCAGCGTAGCTCCTGCGGGGGGCGAGCAGTACTTC. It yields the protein CASSVAPAGGEQYF. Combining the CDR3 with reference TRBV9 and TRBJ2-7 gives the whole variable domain DSGVTQTPKHLITATGQRVTLRCSPRSGDLSVYWYQQSLDQGLQFLIQYYNGEERAKGNILERFSAQQFPDLHSELNLSSLELGDSALYFCASSVAPAGGEQYFGPGTRLTVT.

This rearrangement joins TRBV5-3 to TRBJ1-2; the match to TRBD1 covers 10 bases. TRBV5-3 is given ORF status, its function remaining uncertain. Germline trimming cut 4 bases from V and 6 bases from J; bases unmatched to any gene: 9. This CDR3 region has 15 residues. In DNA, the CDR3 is TGTGCCAGAAGCCTAACCGGGACAGGGGTCGATGGCTACACCTTC. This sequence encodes CARSLTGTGVDGYTF.

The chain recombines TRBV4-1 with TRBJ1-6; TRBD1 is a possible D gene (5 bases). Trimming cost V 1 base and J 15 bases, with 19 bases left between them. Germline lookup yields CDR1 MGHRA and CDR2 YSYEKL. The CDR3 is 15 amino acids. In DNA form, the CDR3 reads TGCGCCAGCAGCCAAGTCCCCGGCCAGGGAATTCGCCTCCACTTT. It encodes CASSQVPGQGIRLHF.

The CDR3 DNA reads as TGTGCCAGCAGCTTAGAGGCGGGGGGGTTCTACGAGCAGTACTTC. Translated: CASSLEAGGFYEQYF. The chain combines TRBV11-2 with TRBJ2-7; 9 nucleotides agree with TRBD2. The CDR3 spans 15 residues. CDR1 SGHAT and CDR2 FQNNGV come from the germline V gene. With V trimmed by 0 bases and J by 3 bases, 3 bases remained unmatched.

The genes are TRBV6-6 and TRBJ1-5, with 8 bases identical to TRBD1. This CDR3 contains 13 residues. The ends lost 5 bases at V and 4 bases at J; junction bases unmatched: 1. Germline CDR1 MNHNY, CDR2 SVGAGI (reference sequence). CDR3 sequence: CASSRTGNQPQHF. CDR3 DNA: TGTGCCAGCAGTCGGACAGGGAATCAGCCCCAGCATTTT.

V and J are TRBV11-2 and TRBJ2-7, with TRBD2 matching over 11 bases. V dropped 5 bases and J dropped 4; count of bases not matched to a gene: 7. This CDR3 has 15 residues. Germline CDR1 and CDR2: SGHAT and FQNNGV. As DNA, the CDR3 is TGTGCCAGCAGCAGCGGGACTAGCGGATTTTACGAGCAGTACTTC. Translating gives CASSSGTSGFYEQYF.

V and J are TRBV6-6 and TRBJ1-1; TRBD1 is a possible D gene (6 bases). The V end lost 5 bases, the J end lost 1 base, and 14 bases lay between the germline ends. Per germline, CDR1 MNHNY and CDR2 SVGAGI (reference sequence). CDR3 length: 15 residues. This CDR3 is CASSLPGVGNTEAFF. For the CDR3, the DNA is TGTGCCAGCAGTCTTCCAGGGGTCGGGAACACTGAAGCTTTCTTT.

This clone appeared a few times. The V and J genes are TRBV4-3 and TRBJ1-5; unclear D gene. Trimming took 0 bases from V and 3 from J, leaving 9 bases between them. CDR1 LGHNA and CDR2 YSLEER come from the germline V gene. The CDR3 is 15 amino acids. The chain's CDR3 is CASSQEVANNQPQHF. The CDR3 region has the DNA TGCGCCAGCAGCCAAGAGGTGGCAAACAATCAGCCCCAGCATTTT.

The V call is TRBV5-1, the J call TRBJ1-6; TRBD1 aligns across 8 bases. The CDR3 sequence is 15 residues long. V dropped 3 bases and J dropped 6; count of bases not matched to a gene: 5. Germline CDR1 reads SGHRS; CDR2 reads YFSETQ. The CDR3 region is CASSSATGVNSPLHF. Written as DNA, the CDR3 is TGCGCCAGCAGCTCGGCGACAGGGGTTAATTCACCCCTCCACTTT.

CDR3: CASSSRGGGGTGKGDTQYF. The CDR3 DNA reads TGTGCCAGCAGCTCCCGCGGGGGCGGTGGGACAGGGAAGGGGGATACGCAGTATTTT. The chain links TRBV4-2 to TRBJ2-3; 9 bases map to TRBD1. V was pared by 5 bases and J by 6 bases, with 21 bases of the junction left unmatched. Per the germline V gene, CDR1 is LGHNA and CDR2 is YNFKEQ. This CDR3 region has 19 residues.

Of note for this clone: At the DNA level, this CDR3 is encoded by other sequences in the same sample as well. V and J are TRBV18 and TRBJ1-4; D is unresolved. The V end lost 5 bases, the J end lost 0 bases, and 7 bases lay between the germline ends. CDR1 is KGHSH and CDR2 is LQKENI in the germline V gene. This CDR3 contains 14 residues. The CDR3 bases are TGTGCCAGCTCAGAGGGCGCAACTAATGAAAAACTGTTTTTT. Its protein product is CASSEGATNEKLFF.

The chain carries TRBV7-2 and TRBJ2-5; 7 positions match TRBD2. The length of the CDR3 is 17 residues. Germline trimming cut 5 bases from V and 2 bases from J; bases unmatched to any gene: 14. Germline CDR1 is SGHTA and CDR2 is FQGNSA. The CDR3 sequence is CASSLPGVWGGQETQYF. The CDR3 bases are TGTGCCAGCAGCCTTCCCGGCGTATGGGGGGGACAAGAGACCCAGTACTTC.

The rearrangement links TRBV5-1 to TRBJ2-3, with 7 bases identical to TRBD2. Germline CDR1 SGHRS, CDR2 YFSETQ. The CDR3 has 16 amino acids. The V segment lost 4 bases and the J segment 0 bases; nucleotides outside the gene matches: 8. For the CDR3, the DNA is TGCGCCAGCAGCAGCGCTAGCGGACAAAGCACAGATACGCAGTATTTT. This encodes CASSSASGQSTDTQYF.

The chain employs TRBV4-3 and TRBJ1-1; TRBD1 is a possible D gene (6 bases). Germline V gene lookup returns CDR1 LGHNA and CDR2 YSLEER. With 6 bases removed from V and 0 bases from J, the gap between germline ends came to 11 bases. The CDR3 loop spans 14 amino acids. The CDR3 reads CASSRTELNTEAFF. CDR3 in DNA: TGCGCCAGCAGTCGGACAGAGCTGAACACTGAAGCTTTCTTT.

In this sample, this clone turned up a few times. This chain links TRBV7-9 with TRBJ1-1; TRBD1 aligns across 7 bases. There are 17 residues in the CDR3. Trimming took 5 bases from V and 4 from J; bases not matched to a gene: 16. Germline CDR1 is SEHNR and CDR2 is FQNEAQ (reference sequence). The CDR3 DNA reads TGTGCCAGCAGCACACCGGGACAGTCTTCGGCGGGCACTGAAGCTTTCTTT. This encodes CASSTPGQSSAGTEAFF.